This TCR beta chain originates from a study of memory CD4+ T cells and cytomegalovirus serostatus (dated by TCRdb to the late 2010s). Broadly, across the study: The 35 or so healthy Belgian adults in the cohort included 9 who were CMV seropositive and roughly 25 who were CMV seronegative. To replicate a published TCR-based CMV serostatus classifier, the study sequenced CD4+ memory TCRbeta repertoires from a Belgian cohort whose cytomegalovirus serostatus was known. On the study overall, not on this receptor specifically: Among the 150 to 200 previously reported CMV-associated TCRbeta sequences, 67 showed up in the CD4+ memory repertoires, with each one found in between one and five individuals. Only CD4+CD45RO+ memory cells were sequenced, unlike the original study, which covered naive and memory CD4+ and CD8+ populations. For CMV serostatus prediction, a median bootstrapped AUC of about 0.96 was reached with the original framework, and a median bootstrapped AUC of roughly 0.92 was reached with a US-trained random forest. On the Belgian cohort, the classifier built on the original framework reached a median bootstrapped AUC of roughly 0.96, with a 95% CI of 0.76-1.00. The results were read as suggesting that the CMV-associated TCR signature is, for the most part, present in the CD4+ memory repertoire.

A FACSAria II was used to sort memory CD4+ T cells, defined as single viable CD3+CD4+CD8-CD45RO+ cells. CMV serostatus was determined using a Roche Elecsys assay that detects serum IgG against CMV pp150, pp28, p38 and p52. After thawing, total CD4+ T cells were enriched by positive selection with CD4 magnetic microbeads. The samples came from a different study that was designed specifically to examine the CD4+ T cell memory repertoire. Peripheral blood mononuclear cells were isolated and cryopreserved according to standard operating procedures, and serum was stored at -80 degrees C. CD3-PerCP (BW264/56), CD4-APC (RPA-T4), CD45RO-PE (UCHT1) and CD8-Pacific Orange (3B5) antibodies were used for staining, and non-viable cells were excluded with Sytox blue. Genomic DNA was extracted from sorted cells with the Quick-DNA Microprep Kit. TCRbeta DNA was amplified with the immunoSEQ hsTCRbeta kit following the manufacturer's protocol. TCRbeta libraries were sequenced on an Illumina MiSeq instrument. As for the authors' bioinformatics: Once out-of-frame sequences had been removed, 2,204,828 distinct TCRbeta sequences were left, which works out to an average of roughly 70,000 per individual. Two values were used to score each individual: the count of 150 to 200 previously reported CMV-associated TCRbeta sequences and the total count of productive distinct TCRbeta sequences. A beta-binomial model was reimplemented in Python, and random forests from scikit-learn, run with default parameters, were trained on data from the US cohort. On the Belgian cohort, classifier performance was reported as the median AUC, along with percentile confidence intervals, across 10,000 bootstrap iterations. Imported from immuneACCESS, the table was reduced by TCRdb to in-frame sequences with V and J called. These copies leave out some clones; in studies compared against another copy, an unresolved V gene accounts for under half, and the cause of the remainder is not known. V, J and clone size reflect that table, while D and trimming were determined from the DNA. The sample has just under 95,000 clones on record, roughly 80% of them singletons. The biggest ten clones account for 3.6% of the sample.

For this chain, trimming is 3 bases at the V end and 0 bases at the J end, and the number of junction bases without a gene match is 6. The CDR3, cysteine through phenylalanine, is 16 amino acids long. Only the CDR3 part of the read is kept: 48 bases, read in frame from the first base. The germline V gene sets CDR1 to SNHLY and CDR2 to FYNNEI. About this clone: Its antigen is still unknown. Nothing much larger sits one base from this clone, and base qualities are not available.

This clonotype was obtained from an adult in good health and CMV-seropositive. Material: memory CD4+ T cells from blood. The chain is made from TRBV2 and TRBJ1-1; TRBD1 matches 8 bases in the middle. The DNA sequence is given as TGTGCCAGCAGTGATCCCCCACAGGGGGTGAACACTGAAGCTTTCTTT. Its product reads: CASSDPPQGVNTEAFF.